This is a list of T cell receptor beta chains from one sample in a study of circulating CD8 cells and anti-PD-1 response in melanoma. From the reads, TCRdb called clonotypes with MiXCR, one entry per CDR3 protein. This repertoire shows under 2,500 distinct CDR3 sequences, 6% to 7.5% found once; its top ten account for 2.5% to 3.5%. The source material was CD8+ T cells from PBMCs, sampled at baseline or after one month of anti-PD-1 therapy (not recorded which). These receptors all come from a human donor with melanoma. Each CDR3 is given with its conserved first and last residue. The order of the fields is J gene, D gene, clone size, V gene, CDR3 DNA, CDR3 protein. D genes are given only for firm matches. The size entry is marked missing in some rows and otherwise reads once, few, many or a size class.

J: TRBJ2-1
D: .
size: medium-sized
V: TRBV5-6
DNA: TGTGCCAGCAGCTTGGGGGGTTGGCAGTTCTTC
CDR3: CASSLGGWQFF

J: TRBJ2-7
D: .
size: .
V: TRBV19
DNA: TGTGCCAGTAGTCCATGGGGCTCTTCCTACGAGCAGTACTTC
CDR3: CASSPWGSSYEQYF

J: TRBJ2-7
D: .
size: large
V: TRBV27
DNA: TGTGCCAGCAGCTTCTCCTACGAGCAGTACTTC
CDR3: CASSFSYEQYF

J: TRBJ2-7
D: TRBD2
size: medium-sized
V: TRBV27
DNA: TGTGCCAGCAGTTTATCTGGCGGGGGGATATTCGAGCAGTACTTC
CDR3: CASSLSGGGIFEQYF

J: TRBJ2-7
D: TRBD1
size: medium-sized
V: TRBV27
DNA: TGTGCCAGCAGTTTACGGGGGGGGACAGGGGACTACGAGCAGTACTTC
CDR3: CASSLRGGTGDYEQYF

J: TRBJ2-1
D: TRBD2
size: .
V: TRBV7-8
DNA: TGTGCCAGCAGCTCCCTCGGGGGCGGGGGGGCACCAAAGATTTACAATGAGCAGTTCTTC
CDR3: CASSSLGGGGAPKIYNEQFF

J: TRBJ1-5
D: TRBD1
size: medium-sized
V: TRBV27
DNA: TGTGCCAGCAGTCCTCAAGACAGGGGCAATCAGCCCCAGCATTTT
CDR3: CASSPQDRGNQPQHF

J: TRBJ2-7
D: .
size: .
V: TRBV27
DNA: TGTGCCAGCAGTTTCGGGGACGGCCCAACCTACGAGCAGTACTTC
CDR3: CASSFGDGPTYEQYF

J: TRBJ2-5
D: .
size: medium-sized
V: TRBV28
DNA: TGTGCCAGCAGCCACAGGGGGGGAGCAGAGACCCAGTACTTC
CDR3: CASSHRGGAETQYF

J: TRBJ2-7
D: .
size: medium-sized
V: TRBV20-1
DNA: TGCAGTGCTAGAATCGCTTCCGAACCCTCCTACGAGCAGTACTTC
CDR3: CSARIASEPSYEQYF

J: TRBJ2-7
D: .
size: medium-sized
V: TRBV28
DNA: TGTGCCAGCAGCCCCGCCCCATTTAGTCTTGGGTCCTACGAGCAGTACTTC
CDR3: CASSPAPFSLGSYEQYF

J: TRBJ2-5
D: .
size: medium-sized
V: TRBV28
DNA: TGTGCCAGCAGCCTCTTTCAAGAGACCCAGTACTTC
CDR3: CASSLFQETQYF

J: TRBJ2-1
D: TRBD2
size: few
V: TRBV19
DNA: TGTGCCAGTAGTCCGCGGGGGGGCTCCTACAATGAGCAGTTCTTC
CDR3: CASSPRGGSYNEQFF

J: TRBJ1-4
D: .
size: medium-sized
V: TRBV25-1
DNA: TGTGCCAGCAGTGAAGTCCGGGCAAATGAAAAACTGTTTTTT
CDR3: CASSEVRANEKLFF

J: TRBJ2-7
D: TRBD1
size: medium-sized
V: TRBV4-2
DNA: TGTGCCAGCAGCCAAGTGATAAGACAGGGGATCTCCTACGAGCAGTACTTC
CDR3: CASSQVIRQGISYEQYF

J: TRBJ2-7
D: .
size: medium-sized
V: TRBV19
DNA: TGTGCCAGTAAACCCGACAGGATGAACGAGCAGTACTTC
CDR3: CASKPDRMNEQYF

J: TRBJ2-1
D: .
size: medium-sized
V: TRBV7-9
DNA: TGTGCCAGCAGTCCACCGCGCTACAATGAGCAGTTCTTC
CDR3: CASSPPRYNEQFF

J: TRBJ2-1
D: TRBD1
size: .
V: TRBV5-6
DNA: TGTGCCAGCAGCTCTGGGACAGGTAGAGATGAGCAGTTCTTC
CDR3: CASSSGTGRDEQFF

J: TRBJ1-6
D: .
size: medium-sized
V: TRBV19
DNA: TGTGCCAGTAGTATAGTCGGGACAACCCAGGATTCACCCCTCCACTTT
CDR3: CASSIVGTTQDSPLHF

J: TRBJ2-2
D: .
size: medium-sized
V: TRBV7-2
DNA: TGTGCCAGCAGCGAAGAGTTTAACACCGGGGAGCTGTTTTTT
CDR3: CASSEEFNTGELFF